One T cell receptor (beta chain) is described in this entry. This receptor's antigen is unknown. No qualities accompany the bases; no much larger clone lies one base away. V loses 4 bases of germline sequence and J loses 5 bases, and the interval between the two ends is 15 bases. The CDR3 contains 15 residues, cysteine and phenylalanine counted. Only CDR3 DNA is held: 45 bases, read in frame from base 1. From the germline V gene, CDR1 is SGDLS and CDR2 is YYNGEE. The method was the immunoSEQ multiplex PCR assay. The table was pulled from immuneACCESS by TCRdb, which kept in-frame rearrangements only. Such tables lose some clones; where checked, under half of the loss comes from unresolved V genes, and the rest has no known cause. The sample contains approximately 200 clones, about 66% of them found a single time. The top ten hold roughly 15% of the sample. The donors were people with melanoma. The data are from a study of CD4+ T cells in melanoma (dated by TCRdb to between 2021 and 2024). Background for the entire study: The study examined neoantigen-specific CD4+ T cells in human melanoma.

What the authors observed across the whole study: According to the report, neoantigen-specific CD4+ T cells in melanoma displayed diverse differentiation states. The report described a correlation between neoantigen-specific CD4+ T cells and the function of CD8+ T cells, macrophages and B cells.

In this chain, TRBV9 is recombined with TRBJ1-4; the D gene is possibly TRBD1, with 6 bases matching. The sample was cells sorted by PD-1 expression. The source of this sequence is a human donor with melanoma. CDR3 protein: CASSLRTASNEKLFF. The DNA sequence is TGTGCCAGCAGCTTAAGGACAGCGTCGAATGAAAAACTGTTTTTT.